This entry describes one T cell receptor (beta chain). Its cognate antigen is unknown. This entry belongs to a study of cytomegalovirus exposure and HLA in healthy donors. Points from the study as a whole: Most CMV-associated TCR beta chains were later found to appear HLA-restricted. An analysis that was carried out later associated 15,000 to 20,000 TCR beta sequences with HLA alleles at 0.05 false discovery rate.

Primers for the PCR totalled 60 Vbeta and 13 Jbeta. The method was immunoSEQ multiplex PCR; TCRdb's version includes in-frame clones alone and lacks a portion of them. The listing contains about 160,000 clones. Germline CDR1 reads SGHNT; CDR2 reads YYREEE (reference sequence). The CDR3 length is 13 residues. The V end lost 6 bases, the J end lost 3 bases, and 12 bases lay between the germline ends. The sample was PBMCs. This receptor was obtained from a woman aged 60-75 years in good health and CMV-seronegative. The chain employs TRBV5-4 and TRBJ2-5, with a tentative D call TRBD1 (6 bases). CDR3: CASTGQGKETQYF. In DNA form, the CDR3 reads TGTGCCAGCACCGGTCAGGGGAAAGAGACCCAGTACTTC.